This T cell receptor beta chain is from a study of regulatory T cells in long-lasting Graves disease (dated by TCRdb to 2020 to 2022). Broadly, across the study: Antithyroid drugs had been taken for less than 3 months by newly diagnosed Graves' disease patients. A total of around 35 samples underwent TCR sequencing: about 13 from persistent and roughly 20 from newly diagnosed Graves' disease patients. The study was conducted in China and was registered as a clinical trial. Persistent Graves' disease patients were compared with newly diagnosed Graves' disease patients by peripheral blood TCR sequencing and RNA sequencing. What the study reported, not specific to this receptor: Preferential use of TRBV28, TRBJ1-2 and TRBJ2-5 was observed in persistent disease, whereas TRBV20-1 and TRBJ2-1 were favored in newly diagnosed disease. Compared with newly diagnosed patients, persistent Graves' disease patients had lower TCR Shannon entropy and fewer highly expanded clones, which suggests clonal expansion. More public clonotypes were shared among persistent patients (roughly 3,000) than among newly diagnosed patients (more than 900). As a limitation, the authors acknowledged that the small sample size may reduce accuracy. The study examined only peripheral blood because the primary lesion, thyroid tissue, could not be accessed. Sequencing and analysis were restricted to the TCR beta chain.

The label giving this sample's time point can be read as: newly diagnosed GD, antithyroid drugs for less than 3 months. RNA was extracted from PBMCs in TRIzol for both TCR sequencing and RNA sequencing. The diagnosis of Graves' disease was made according to American Thyroid Association guidelines. Patients were recruited from an endocrinology department in Xi'an, China. From each patient, 7.5 to 10 milliliters of peripheral blood was collected into an EDTA anticoagulant tube. Ficoll Paque Plus density gradient separation was used to isolate PBMCs, and no additional T cell sorting was done. RNA quality was checked with an Agilent 2100 Bioanalyzer and agarose gel, and concentration with a NanoDrop 2000. Receptor amplification or capture employed multiplex PCR. Sequencing took place on an Illumina HiSeq 4000. TCR beta libraries were built with iRepertoire HTBI primers and Arm-PCR amplification of CDR3 regions. Gel purification was performed on PCR products prior to sequencing. The authors processed their data as follows. Gene usage analysis of CDR3 amino acid clonotypes relied on the 55 to 80 TRBV and 14 TRBJ segments identified across samples. COPE and FqMerger were used to merge the filtered high-quality paired reads into contigs. BLAST was used to align contigs to IMGT TRBV, TRBD and TRBJ reference genes, with CDR3 defined following IMGT. Clonotypes above 0.1% frequency were classified as highly expanded clones. Shannon entropy served as the measure of repertoire diversity, while the Gini coefficient captured V-J evenness. A clonotype was considered public if more than one individual shared it. TCRdb took the public reads, trimmed them with fastp at Q25, ran MiXCR for clone calling and kept in-frame beta chains. Every distinct CDR3 protein forms one entry, paired with its most common genes and DNA. TCRdb assigned the V and J calls; the authors' analysis was not used. Present in this sample are over 200,000 distinct CDR3 sequences, 15% to 20% of which were seen just once. The leading ten clones occupy 12% to 15% of the sample.

According to the germline V gene (reference sequence), CDR1 reads DFQATT and CDR2 reads SNEGSKA. From the cysteine up to the phenylalanine, the CDR3 has a length of 10 residues. The sequence is cut down to CDR3 DNA, 30 bases in frame from base 1. This clonotype was picked up a small number of times. Its antigen is still unknown. Mismatch with germline at one junction end may stem from a read error. These data are also associated with another study on T cells in Graves' hyperthyroidism and ophthalmopathy. As that second study puts it: Stable Graves' hyperthyroidism was defined as no progression to ophthalmopathy during 18 months of follow-up. Hyperthyroidism patients were newly diagnosed, with disease duration under 2 months, and aged 18 to 65 years. Exclusion was applied to patients with uncontrolled infections, other autoimmune diseases, pregnancy or lactation. Diagnoses were based on clinical symptoms, serum thyroxine and TRAb, thyroid ultrasound and orbital computed tomography. The first round of RT-PCR for the TCR CDR3 was performed with the HTBI primer set and the Qiagen OneStep RT-PCR kit. Blood samples also contained most of the expanded thyroid clonotypes (frequency above 0.001), which suggests that blood repertoires may reflect thyroid immune responses. A model built on a 13 V-J signature distinguished ophthalmopathy from stable hyperthyroidism, reaching about 88% sensitivity and around 81% specificity in cross-validation and 80%/75% in testing. In validation, the model predicted progression to ophthalmopathy a median of 6.5 months before onset, with over 60% sensitivity and roughly 79% specificity. TCR V-J signatures able to tell the groups apart were searched for in a discovery cohort of 90 to 100 patients, of whom approximately 40 had Graves' ophthalmopathy and around 58 had stable Graves' hyperthyroidism. Whether ophthalmopathy could be predicted prospectively was tested in an independent validation cohort made up of about 20 hyperthyroidism patients plus 17 patients who later progressed to ophthalmopathy. The roughly 91 discovery patients were randomly split 7:3 into training and test sets. In several Graves' hyperthyroidism patients, the study also compared T-cell repertoires from thyroid tissue with T-cell repertoires from blood. Following sampling, methimazole starting at 30 mg daily was given to hyperthyroidism patients, and high-dose intravenous methylprednisolone was given to ophthalmopathy patients. Libraries were constructed in a second round of multiplex PCR, after which size selection and purification were performed. Libraries were sequenced paired-end with 100 bp reads on an Illumina HiSeq2000. Raw data were processed with SOAPnuke, discarding reads with adapters, uncalled bases, mean Phred below 15, or no exact constant-primer or identifier match. COPE v1.2.5 was used to merge high-quality paired reads, and clonotypes were defined as unique nucleotide sequences. Clonotypes were aligned to IMGT TRBV, TRBD and TRBJ reference segments using MiTCR v1.1. Analysis was restricted to V-J combinations with a frequency above 0.0001, which covered 99.2% of repertoires. A TCS score was defined as the ratio of F50 (clonal expansion) to E x V (chaos), with BLOSUM62-based TCRdist applied between CDR3 peptides within each V-J. Welch's t-statistics and random forest reduced approximately 520 V-J features to under 15, which were used in a naive Bayes classifier (R e1071). No statistical method was used to fix the sample size in advance, and group allocation was not hidden from the investigators. The paper describes TCR Vbeta CDR3 sequencing of roughly 130 peripheral blood samples, made up of fewer than 50 ophthalmopathy patients, roughly 80 hyperthyroidism patients and 17 progressor patients.

The chain uses TRBV20-1 and TRBJ2-3; too little of a D gene remains to name it. This receptor was identified in a woman in her 30s with Graves disease. Donor details come from another sample of the same person, matched by shared clones. The sample consisted of peripheral blood mononuclear cells (PBMCs), taken at new diagnosis, from a patient treated with antithyroid drugs. The CDR3 region has the sequence CSAVTDMQYF. The base sequence is TGCAGTGCTGTCACAGATATGCAGTATTTT.